This T cell receptor (beta chain) was identified in a study of cytomegalovirus exposure and HLA in healthy donors. Researchers ran the PCR with 60 Vbeta and 13 Jbeta primers. Clones were read by immunoSEQ multiplex PCR, and TCRdb kept only the in-frame ones, dropping some. The sample lists 90,000 to 110,000 clones, roughly 76% occurring once. Of note for this clone: Within the sample, other DNA sequences also encode this same CDR3.

Germline lookup yields CDR1 SQVTM and CDR2 ANQGSEA. The length of the CDR3 is 12 residues. Trimming took off 2 bases at V and 8 bases at J, with 12 bases between the two ends. Source material: PBMCs. The chain combines TRBV29-1 with TRBJ1-1; D is uncertain. This TCR came from a woman aged 50 to 60 in good health and CMV-seropositive. CDR3 protein: CSVEIGLTEAFF. For the CDR3, the DNA is TGCAGCGTTGAAATTGGACTCACCGAAGCTTTCTTT.